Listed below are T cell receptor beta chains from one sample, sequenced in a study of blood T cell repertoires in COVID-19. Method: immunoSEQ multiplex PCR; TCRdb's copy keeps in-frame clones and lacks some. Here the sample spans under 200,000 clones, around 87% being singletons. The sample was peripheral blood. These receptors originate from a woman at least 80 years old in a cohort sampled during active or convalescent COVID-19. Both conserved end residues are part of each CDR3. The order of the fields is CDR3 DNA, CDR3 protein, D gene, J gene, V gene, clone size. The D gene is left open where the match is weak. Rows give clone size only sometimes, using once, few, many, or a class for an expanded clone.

DNA: TGTGCCTGGATGGTTCCGGGGACAGGGGGAAACACCATATATTTT
CDR3: CAWMVPGTGGNTIYF
D: TRBD1
J: TRBJ1-3
V: TRBV30
size: once

DNA: TGTGCCACCAGCAGAGTAATAGGGACAGGAACTAATGAAAAACTGTTTTTT
CDR3: CATSRVIGTGTNEKLFF
D: TRBD1
J: TRBJ1-4
V: TRBV15
size: NA

DNA: TGTGCCAGCAGTTCCCGACTAGCGGGAGTGGGTGAGACCCAGTACTTC
CDR3: CASSSRLAGVGETQYF
D: TRBD2
J: TRBJ2-5
V: TRBV25-1
size: once

DNA: TGTGCCAGCAGTCAGACAGGGGGATCTGAAAAACTGTTTTTT
CDR3: CASSQTGGSEKLFF
D: TRBD1
J: TRBJ1-4
V: TRBV9
size: once

DNA: TGTGCCATCGGACAGAGCAACACTGAAGCTTTCTTT
CDR3: CAIGQSNTEAFF
D: NA
J: TRBJ1-1
V: TRBV6-5
size: NA

DNA: TGTGCCAGCAGCCAAGATATAGGAGCTAATGAAAAACTGTTTTTT
CDR3: CASSQDIGANEKLFF
D: NA
J: TRBJ1-4
V: TRBV4-2
size: NA

DNA: TGTGCCAGCAGCGTAACACCCTCTGGAAACACCATATATTTT
CDR3: CASSVTPSGNTIYF
D: NA
J: TRBJ1-3
V: TRBV9
size: NA

DNA: TGTGCCATCAGTGGCGACAGGGGGCCTGGCTACACCTTC
CDR3: CAISGDRGPGYTF
D: TRBD1
J: TRBJ1-2
V: TRBV10-3
size: NA

DNA: TGTGCCAGCAGCCCGGACAGACGAGCAACTTACAATGAGCAGTTCTTC
CDR3: CASSPDRRATYNEQFF
D: NA
J: TRBJ2-1
V: TRBV2
size: NA

DNA: TGTGCCAGCAGCCCACGGACTAGCGGGGTGAACACCGGGGAGCTGTTTTTT
CDR3: CASSPRTSGVNTGELFF
D: TRBD2
J: TRBJ2-2
V: TRBV7-2
size: NA

DNA: TGTGCCAGCAGCCAAGGGGGGGAGAATACGCAGTATTTT
CDR3: CASSQGGENTQYF
D: NA
J: TRBJ2-3
V: TRBV3-1/TRBV3-2
size: NA

DNA: TGTGCCAGCAGACCCGACAGGGGTTCACCCCTCCACTTT
CDR3: CASRPDRGSPLHF
D: TRBD1
J: TRBJ1-6
V: TRBV6-5
size: once

DNA: TGTGCCAGCAGTGAAGCGCAACAGGGGAGGTGGTACGAGCAGTACTTC
CDR3: CASSEAQQGRWYEQYF
D: NA
J: TRBJ2-7
V: TRBV6-1
size: once

DNA: TGTGCCAGTAAGGTGACTACGGGGGAGACCCAGTACTTC
CDR3: CASKVTTGETQYF
D: NA
J: TRBJ2-5
V: TRBV19
size: NA

DNA: TGTGCCAGCATCCGAGACAGGGTCGCTGGAAACACCATATATTTT
CDR3: CASIRDRVAGNTIYF
D: TRBD1
J: TRBJ1-3
V: TRBV6-5
size: NA

DNA: TGTGCCTGGAGTTCTCCTTACGCCGCGGATACGCAGTATTTT
CDR3: CAWSSPYAADTQYF
D: NA
J: TRBJ2-3
V: TRBV30
size: NA

DNA: TGCGCCAGCAGCCCAGAGAACGCAGGGGGCAATGATGAAAAACTGTTTTTT
CDR3: CASSPENAGGNDEKLFF
D: TRBD1
J: TRBJ1-4
V: TRBV5-1
size: NA

DNA: TGTGCCAGCTCACCTATTCCGGACAAGGCCTCCGAGCAGTACTTC
CDR3: CASSPIPDKASEQYF
D: NA
J: TRBJ2-7
V: TRBV18
size: few

DNA: TGTGCCAGCTCACCAAAGGGGGCCCTAAACACTGAAGCTTTCTTT
CDR3: CASSPKGALNTEAFF
D: TRBD1
J: TRBJ1-1
V: TRBV18
size: once

DNA: TGCGCCAGCAAAAGGACAGGGTTTGAGAACACTGAAGCTTTCTTT
CDR3: CASKRTGFENTEAFF
D: TRBD1
J: TRBJ1-1
V: TRBV5-1
size: few

DNA: TGTGCCAGCAGCTTAGGGACAGGGTCCGGGGAGCTGTTTTTT
CDR3: CASSLGTGSGELFF
D: TRBD1
J: TRBJ2-2
V: TRBV7-2
size: NA

DNA: TGTGCCAGCAGCCCGGGGACAGGGTGGACTAATGAAAAACTGTTTTTT
CDR3: CASSPGTGWTNEKLFF
D: TRBD1
J: TRBJ1-4
V: TRBV3-1/TRBV3-2
size: few

DNA: TGTGCCAGCATCCCGGCCCCGGGTGACACTGAAGCTTTCTTT
CDR3: CASIPAPGDTEAFF
D: NA
J: TRBJ1-1
V: TRBV5-5
size: NA

DNA: TGTGCCACCAGTGATTTCGAGTACGGGGGCTACACCTTC
CDR3: CATSDFEYGGYTF
D: NA
J: TRBJ1-2
V: TRBV24-1
size: NA

DNA: TGTGCCAGCAGCCAGACAGGGGGCGGTCAGCCCCAGCATTTT
CDR3: CASSQTGGGQPQHF
D: TRBD1
J: TRBJ1-5
V: TRBV3-1/TRBV3-2
size: NA

DNA: TGTGCCAGCAGTTTCACCGGGACAGGGGGTTGGAATGAGCAGTTCTTC
CDR3: CASSFTGTGGWNEQFF
D: TRBD1
J: TRBJ2-1
V: TRBV6-2/TRBV6-3
size: NA

DNA: TGTGCCAGTAGTCCCTTGGACAATCCGTACAATGAGCAGTTCTTC
CDR3: CASSPLDNPYNEQFF
D: NA
J: TRBJ2-1
V: TRBV19
size: once

DNA: TGTGCCAGCAGCTTAGGGGACAGGGCGAACTATGGCTACACCTTC
CDR3: CASSLGDRANYGYTF
D: TRBD1
J: TRBJ1-2
V: TRBV7-6
size: NA

DNA: TGTGCCAGCAGCTCATTCAGGGACAGAAGAATAGTTACGCAGTATTTT
CDR3: CASSSFRDRRIVTQYF
D: TRBD1
J: TRBJ2-3
V: TRBV7-8
size: NA

DNA: TGTGCCAGCAGATGGGGGGGGAAGCATGGCTACACCTTC
CDR3: CASRWGGKHGYTF
D: NA
J: TRBJ1-2
V: TRBV28
size: NA

DNA: TGCGCCAGCAGCCAGCGTGGGACAGGTAACAATGAGCAGTTCTTC
CDR3: CASSQRGTGNNEQFF
D: TRBD1
J: TRBJ2-1
V: TRBV4-3
size: NA

DNA: TGTGCCAGCAGACAGGGGGCTATGAAATCCCTCCACTTT
CDR3: CASRQGAMKSLHF
D: TRBD1
J: TRBJ1-6
V: TRBV6-5
size: NA

DNA: TGTGCCAGCACGGACACCCGCTCCTACAATGAGCAGTTCTTC
CDR3: CASTDTRSYNEQFF
D: NA
J: TRBJ2-1
V: TRBV11-3
size: NA

DNA: TGTGCCAGTAGTCGGGAGAAAAAGGTTGACACTGAAGCTTTCTTT
CDR3: CASSREKKVDTEAFF
D: NA
J: TRBJ1-1
V: TRBV19
size: NA

DNA: TGCGCCAGCAGTAATACATACCAAGAGACCCAGTACTTC
CDR3: CASSNTYQETQYF
D: NA
J: TRBJ2-5
V: TRBV10-1
size: once

DNA: TGTGCCAGCAGGGGACTAGCGGGTTGGGGCGAGCAGTTCTTC
CDR3: CASRGLAGWGEQFF
D: TRBD2
J: TRBJ2-1
V: TRBV2
size: NA

DNA: TGTGCCAGCAGCCAAGCACGAGGGACAGGCCCTTATAGCAATCAGCCCCAGCATTTT
CDR3: CASSQARGTGPYSNQPQHF
D: TRBD1
J: TRBJ1-5
V: TRBV6-2/TRBV6-3
size: NA

DNA: TGTGCCATCAGTGAATTCATGCAAGAGACCCAGTACTTC
CDR3: CAISEFMQETQYF
D: NA
J: TRBJ2-5
V: TRBV10-3
size: once

DNA: TGTGCCAGCAGCGTAACGACAGCGGGGGACTATGGCTACACCTTC
CDR3: CASSVTTAGDYGYTF
D: NA
J: TRBJ1-2
V: TRBV9
size: NA

DNA: TGCGCCAGCAGCCAAGGAACAGCGGGGGGGCTAGAGACCCAGTACTTC
CDR3: CASSQGTAGGLETQYF
D: TRBD2
J: TRBJ2-5
V: TRBV4-3
size: NA

DNA: TGCGCCAGCAGTGAGCGGGAGAGGGATCAGCCCCAGCATTTT
CDR3: CASSERERDQPQHF
D: NA
J: TRBJ1-5
V: TRBV10-2
size: few

DNA: TGTGCCAGCAGTGTACAGAACTACAATGAGCAGTTCTTC
CDR3: CASSVQNYNEQFF
D: NA
J: TRBJ2-1
V: TRBV2
size: NA

DNA: TGTGCCACCAGTGATTTAGACCTTTTAGGCGGAAATCAGCCCCAGCATTTT
CDR3: CATSDLDLLGGNQPQHF
D: NA
J: TRBJ1-5
V: TRBV24-1
size: once

DNA: TGCGCCAGCAGCCTAGGACAGGGGAACACTGAAGCTTTCTTT
CDR3: CASSLGQGNTEAFF
D: TRBD1
J: TRBJ1-1
V: TRBV4-1
size: NA

DNA: TGCGCCAGCAGCTTGGCCATCAGCGGGGAGCTGTTTTTT
CDR3: CASSLAISGELFF
D: NA
J: TRBJ2-2
V: TRBV5-1
size: few

DNA: TGTGCCAGCAGACGGGAAAGCAATCAGCCCCAGCATTTT
CDR3: CASRRESNQPQHF
D: NA
J: TRBJ1-5
V: TRBV6-5
size: NA

DNA: TGTGCCAGCTCGCGAGCCGGGACAGAAGAGACCCAGTACTTC
CDR3: CASSRAGTEETQYF
D: TRBD1
J: TRBJ2-5
V: TRBV18
size: NA

DNA: TGTGCCAGCAGTTTATTAGCGAACACTGAAGCTTTCTTT
CDR3: CASSLLANTEAFF
D: NA
J: TRBJ1-1
V: TRBV12-3/TRBV12-4
size: NA

DNA: TGTGCCATACAGGGATGGGAAAAACTGTTTTTT
CDR3: CAIQGWEKLFF
D: NA
J: TRBJ1-4
V: TRBV7-9
size: NA

DNA: TGTGCCAGCAGCTACCCACGGGACAGGGGGCTTAGGACCGGGGAGCTGTTTTTT
CDR3: CASSYPRDRGLRTGELFF
D: TRBD1
J: TRBJ2-2
V: TRBV7-6
size: NA

DNA: TGCGCCAGCAGCTCAGATTCTGGAAACACCATATATTTT
CDR3: CASSSDSGNTIYF
D: NA
J: TRBJ1-3
V: TRBV5-1
size: NA

DNA: TGTGCCAGCAGCTTAGCGGGACAGGGGATCCGGGACATTCAGTACTTC
CDR3: CASSLAGQGIRDIQYF
D: TRBD1
J: TRBJ2-4
V: TRBV11-2
size: NA

DNA: TGTGCCAGTAGTATAGGACGGAGCCCGGGCACTGAAGCTTTCTTT
CDR3: CASSIGRSPGTEAFF
D: NA
J: TRBJ1-1
V: TRBV19
size: NA

DNA: TGTGCCAGCAGCCTCGGGGGTGGGGCTGAAAAACTGTTTTTT
CDR3: CASSLGGGAEKLFF
D: NA
J: TRBJ1-4
V: TRBV7-9
size: once

DNA: TGTGCCAGCAGCCTACGACAGGGGGCCTACGAGCAGTACTTC
CDR3: CASSLRQGAYEQYF
D: TRBD1
J: TRBJ2-7
V: TRBV11-3
size: few

DNA: TGTGCCAGCAGTGAACGGCGGGGGAGAAGCTCTGGAAACACCATATATTTT
CDR3: CASSERRGRSSGNTIYF
D: NA
J: TRBJ1-3
V: TRBV6-1
size: NA

DNA: TGTGCCAGCAGCTTGGACAGTTCGAGCTCCTACGAGCAGTACTTC
CDR3: CASSLDSSSSYEQYF
D: NA
J: TRBJ2-7
V: TRBV5-6
size: NA